This T cell receptor beta chain appears in the sequencing data of a study of T cell repertoires in cytomegalovirus infection (dated by TCRdb to the late 2010s). Notes on the research overall: Donor HLA type was relevant to the analysis, because carriage of CMV infection together with the matching HLA type was indicated by public TCR beta signatures. The research as a whole found: In both this cohort and an independent roughly 330-donor cohort, the cumulative frequency of public TCR beta family members distinguished carriers of CMV infection plus the relevant HLA type. The ex vivo response was dominated by HLA-C-restricted CMV-specific TCR beta clonotypes, and the single most frequent clonotype in two of eight donors was supplied by these HLA-C-restricted clonotypes.

This clonotype was seen repeatedly, ten times or more. Its antigen remains unidentified. Per-nucleotide qualities are absent, and no much larger clonotype sits a single base away. Sequencing relied on an Illumina HiSeq 1500. TCRdb reprocessing: public reads trimmed at Q25 with fastp, clones called with MiXCR, in-frame beta chains kept. Merged by CDR3 protein, the rows form single entries marked with the most common genes and DNA. This sample has tens of thousands of distinct CDR3 sequences in its table, and approximately 22% of those were observed once. 18% of the sample goes to the ten largest clones. The CDR3, from cysteine to phenylalanine, totals 16 residues. Here the CDR3 DNA is all that survives: 48 bases in frame from base 1. Taken from the germline V gene (reference sequence), the CDR1 and CDR2 loops are LNHNV and YYDKDF. Trimming takes 1 base off V and 2 bases off J; junction bases not matched to a gene: 2.

This sequence was found in a human donor in good health (CMV status not recorded). Some clones in this sample may be carry-over from other donors' samples. The receptor chain draws on TRBV15 and TRBJ2-5, with 12 bases matching TRBD2. Specimen: PBMCs, sequenced either directly or after in vitro stimulation (not recorded which). Here the CDR3 is given as CATSRATSGGQETQYF. DNA sequence: TGTGCCACCAGCAGAGCAACTAGCGGGGGGCAAGAGACCCAGTACTTC.